The 21 T cell receptor beta chains below come from one sample, sequenced in a study of CD8 T cells in Susac syndrome. Random hexamers were used to reverse transcribe an amount of roughly 0.5 to 1 ug RNA. Via MiXCR, TCRdb re-called the immunoSEQ multiplex PCR reads, giving one row per CDR3 protein. The sample consists of about 130,000 distinct CDR3 sequences, roughly 89% of them appearing once. Sequencing was done on a sample of CD8+ T cells from PBMCs. These receptors were collected from a human donor with multiple sclerosis.

This clonotype was picked up one time. The chain links TRBV6-2 or TRBV6-3 to TRBJ2-7; D unresolved. The germline V gene has CDR1 MNHEY and CDR2 SVGEGT. The CDR3 extends over 14 amino acids. Trimming cost V 4 bases and J 4 bases, with 14 bases left between them. In DNA form, the CDR3 reads TGTGCCAGCAGTTCGTCTAGTGTGGGGTACGAGCAGTACTTC. Its translation: CASSSSSVGYEQYF.

V is TRBV27 and J is TRBJ2-7; unclear D gene. V was cut by 0 bases and J by 3 bases, with 9 bases left in between. The germline V gene has CDR1 MNHEY and CDR2 SMNVEV (reference sequence). This CDR3 contains 14 residues. The CDR3: CASSLSLSGYEQYF. CDR3 DNA: TGTGCCAGCAGTTTATCGTTGTCCGGCTACGAGCAGTACTTC.

The V gene is TRBV12-3 or TRBV12-4, the J gene TRBJ2-1; 13 nucleotides agree with TRBD2. CDR3 size: 15 residues. V trimming: 4 bases; J trimming: 8 bases; junction bases outside the gene matches: 5. CDR3 bases: TGTGCCAGCAGTTCGGGACTAGCGGGAATCGATGAGCAGTTCTTC. Translating gives CASSSGLAGIDEQFF.

The rearrangement links TRBV12-3 or TRBV12-4 to TRBJ1-5, with a tentative D call TRBD1 (5 bases). V was pared by 5 bases and J by 3 bases, with 11 bases between. CDR3 size: 14 residues. The CDR3: CASSHDSLNQPQHF. CDR3 in DNA: TGTGCCAGCAGTCACGACAGTCTCAATCAGCCCCAGCATTTT.

This sequence joins TRBV14 and TRBJ1-1; D is undetermined. The CDR3 is 14 amino acids. Looked up from germline, CDR1 is SGHDN and CDR2 is FVKESK. Trimming took off 1 base at V and 6 bases at J, with 12 bases between the two ends. CDR3: CASSQVLGRPEAFF. The CDR3 nucleotides read TGTGCCAGCAGCCAAGTATTAGGCAGACCTGAAGCTTTCTTT.

J is TRBJ2-1 and V is TRBV2; tentatively, D is TRBD2 (5 bases). The germline gives CDR1 SNHLY, CDR2 FYNNEI. V was clipped by 6 bases and J by 8 bases, with 14 bases between them. The CDR3 is made up of 13 amino acids. The CDR3, as DNA: TGTGCCAGCAGAGGACTTACCTCGGATGAGCAGTTCTTC. This translates into CASRGLTSDEQFF.

The rearrangement links TRBV4-1 to TRBJ1-5; a weak D match, TRBD1 (5 bases). V lost 1 base to trimming and J lost 6 bases, with 16 bases between them. The CDR3 consists of 16 residues. Germline CDR1 reads MGHRA; CDR2 reads YSYEKL. For the CDR3, the DNA is TGCGCCAGCAGCCAAGGGGTCAGGGAGCTCAGTCAGCCCCAGCATTTT. Translating gives CASSQGVRELSQPQHF.

The rearrangement links TRBV6-2 or TRBV6-3 to TRBJ2-2; D may be TRBD2 (5 bases). Germline CDR1 reads MNHEY; CDR2 reads SVGEGT. V shed 6 bases and J shed 6 bases, with 14 bases lying between them. There are 14 residues in the CDR3. CDR3 coding DNA: TGTGCCAGCAGCCGACGACTATCTCCCGGGGAGCTGTTTTTT. Encoded protein: CASSRRLSPGELFF.

The chain combines TRBV28 with TRBJ2-7, with D hard to call. V lost 2 bases and J 2 bases, leaving 7 bases between the germline ends. The CDR3 length is 13 residues. Germline CDR1 and CDR2: MDHEN and SYDVKM. As DNA, the CDR3 is TGTGCCAGCAGTTTACCCGATACCTACGAGCAGTACTTC. As protein: CASSLPDTYEQYF.

The chain combines TRBV4-1 with TRBJ2-2; D gene uncertain. The CDR3 consists of 15 residues. Trimming removed 0 bases at V and 6 bases at J, with 11 bases between. The germline gives CDR1 MGHRA, CDR2 YSYEKL. CDR3 residues: CASSQEKTPPGELFF. Written as DNA, the CDR3 is TGCGCCAGCAGCCAAGAAAAGACTCCCCCCGGGGAGCTGTTTTTT.

DNA for the CDR3: TGTGCCAGCCGGGACAGCCTCTCCTACGAGCAGTACTTC. Translation: CASRDSLSYEQYF. The rearrangement uses TRBV12-3 or TRBV12-4 and TRBJ2-7, with 7 positions matching TRBD1. The CDR3 is 13 amino acids. With V trimmed by 8 bases and J by 0 bases, 4 bases remained unmatched.

The chain uses TRBV27 and TRBJ2-7; no firm D call. The CDR3 totals 14 residues. V was clipped by 2 bases and J by 4 bases, with 12 bases between them. CDR1 is MNHEY and CDR2 is SMNVEV in the germline V gene (reference sequence). In DNA, the CDR3 is TGTGCCAGCAGTTTACAGAGCCTCGCTTACGAGCAGTACTTC. This encodes CASSLQSLAYEQYF.

The chain links TRBV7-2 to TRBJ2-2; 9 nucleotides agree with TRBD1. Trimming cost V 5 bases and J 7 bases; bases outside gene matches: 8. Germline-derived CDR1 and CDR2 are SGHTA and FQGNSA. The CDR3 is 15 residues long. CDR3 loop: CASSLGDRVNGELFF. As DNA, the CDR3 is TGTGCCAGCAGCCTCGGGGACAGGGTGAACGGGGAGCTGTTTTTT.

CDR3 sequence reads: CASSLGGASQPQHF. For the CDR3, the DNA is TGTGCCAGCAGCCTTGGGGGGGCCTCTCAGCCCCAGCATTTT. This rearrangement joins TRBV13 to TRBJ1-5; D perhaps matches TRBD1 (6 bases). Trimming cost V 5 bases and J 6 bases, with 14 bases left between them. Looked up from germline, CDR1 is PRHDT and CDR2 is FYEKMQ (reference sequence). The CDR3 sequence is 14 residues long.

This clonotype was recorded a few times. V is TRBV6-2 or TRBV6-3 and J is TRBJ2-7; 7 nucleotides line up with TRBD1. CDR1 and CDR2 (germline): MNHEY, SVGEGT. CDR3 length equals 14 residues. V gave up 4 bases and J gave up 4 bases; unmatched junction bases: 7. The CDR3 here is CASSSGTAAYEQYF. CDR3 bases: TGTGCCAGCAGTTCTGGGACAGCCGCTTACGAGCAGTACTTC.

The chain couples TRBV29-1 to TRBJ2-1; 11 nucleotides agree with TRBD2. With 7 bases clipped from V and 7 bases from J, the junction kept 12 bases outside the gene matches. Germline CDR1 is SQVTM and CDR2 is ANQGSEA. The CDR3 loop spans 15 amino acids. CDR3 residues: CSAEGLAANWNEQFF. CDR3 sequence (DNA): TGCAGCGCCGAGGGACTAGCGGCCAATTGGAATGAGCAGTTCTTC.

The gene calls are TRBV5-4 and TRBJ2-7; possibly TRBD1 for D (6 bases). CDR3 length: 14 amino acids. V was pared by 4 bases and J by 0 bases, with 11 bases between. CDR1 and CDR2 from the germline V gene are SGHNT and YYREEE (reference sequence). The CDR3 loop is CASSHGQSSYEQYF. Here the CDR3 DNA reads TGTGCCAGCAGCCATGGACAGAGCTCCTACGAGCAGTACTTC.

The J gene is TRBJ2-5, the V gene TRBV12-3 or TRBV12-4, with D unclear. The CDR3 runs 14 residues. V lost 6 bases and J 0 bases, leaving 11 bases between the germline ends. The DNA for the CDR3 is TGTGCCAGCAGCCCCCGTCGCTACCAAGAGACCCAGTACTTC. As protein: CASSPRRYQETQYF.

The genes are TRBV15 and TRBJ2-5; D gene ambiguous. Germline loops: CDR1 LNHNV, CDR2 YYDKDF (reference sequence). V shed 1 base and J shed 2 bases, with 5 bases lying between them. The CDR3 sequence is 13 residues long. CDR3 DNA sequence: TGTGCCACCAGCAGAGGGCTTCAAGAGACCCAGTACTTC. Protein sequence: CATSRGLQETQYF.

The chain employs TRBV29-1 and TRBJ2-7, with 8 bases matching TRBD2. Germline V gene sequence: CDR1 SQVTM, CDR2 ANQGSEA. The CDR3 runs to 14 residues. The J segment lost 4 bases and the V segment lost 1 base, leaving 6 bases of the junction unmatched. CDR3 coding DNA: TGCAGCGTTGAAGGACTAGCGCAGCCTTACGAGCAGTACTTC. It encodes CSVEGLAQPYEQYF.

The V call is TRBV12-3 or TRBV12-4, the J call TRBJ1-5; D remains ambiguous. The CDR3 runs 13 residues. V lost 7 bases and J 6 bases, leaving 13 bases between the germline ends. This CDR3 is CASTLGGSQPQHF. DNA of the CDR3: TGTGCCAGCACCTTAGGAGGTAGTCAGCCCCAGCATTTT.